The text below deals with one T cell receptor beta chain. The antigen is not known. The PCR was carried out with 60 Vbeta primers and 13 Jbeta primers. In the original processing: Among the unique TCR beta chains that a later analysis counted, 70 million to 85 million in all, about 11 million were shared. Here immunoSEQ multiplex PCR was the method, and the copy in TCRdb shows in-frame clones only, minus some. The D gene and trimming were derived from the DNA, and the V and J assignments and clone size from that table. The top ten hold 2% to 3% of the sample, which has 200,000 to 250,000 clones, under 70% seen once. The CDR3 has 13 amino acids. The V and J ends lost 0 bases and 3 bases respectively, with 6 bases between them. Germline CDR1 SGHRS, CDR2 YFSETQ. This record belongs to a study of cytomegalovirus exposure and HLA in healthy donors. About the research overall: Clustering assigned over 70% of the 350 to 400 genotyped donors to the Caucasian-associated ancestry cluster. Study-wide findings and caveats: In a later analysis, donors in an Asian-associated ancestry cluster reportedly had fewer N-insertions in productive TCRs than the cohort mean. TCR beta sequences reportedly predicted most subjects' HLA-A and HLA-B alleles accurately.

The clonotype was recovered from a man in his forties in good health and CMV-seropositive. Sequencing was performed on PBMCs. V gene TRBV5-1 combines with J gene TRBJ1-2; D uncertain. In DNA form, the CDR3 reads TGCGCCAGCAGCTTGGGCCGAGACTATGGCTACACCTTC. Its translation: CASSLGRDYGYTF.